The 25 T cell receptor beta chains below were found in one sample sequenced in a study of PD-1 blockade in classical Hodgkin lymphoma. TCRdb keeps only in-frame clones here, not all; method: immunoSEQ multiplex PCR. This sample yields some 40,000 clones, of which around 70% are seen a single time; roughly 14% belongs to the top ten. Every patient was affected by relapse after autologous stem cell transplantation, while exposure to brentuximab vedotin was not uniform. Here the sequenced sample was peripheral blood mononuclear cells (PBMCs), taken before the second cycle of nivolumab. The receptors here all came from a human donor with classical Hodgkin lymphoma.

Comment on this clone: This specimen includes other DNA sequences encoding the same CDR3. The chain carries TRBV5-1 and TRBJ2-1; possible D gene TRBD1, 6 bases. The CDR3 is 15 amino acids. The V gene's germline CDR1 is SGHRS and CDR2 YFSETQ. V was trimmed by 5 bases and J by 0 bases, leaving 12 bases between them. The CDR3 DNA follows: TGCGCCAGCAGGGTAACAGGGAGCTCCTACAATGAGCAGTTCTTC. Translated, it gives CASRVTGSSYNEQFF.

This clone has just a few counts. This chain joins TRBV5-1 and TRBJ2-7; perhaps TRBD1 as D (6 bases). Looked up from germline, CDR1 is SGHRS and CDR2 is YFSETQ. The V and J ends lost 5 bases and 2 bases respectively, with 11 bases between them. The CDR3 has 13 residues. The CDR3 protein is CASSRTGTYEQYF. The DNA of the CDR3 is TGCGCCAGCAGTCGTACAGGGACCTACGAGCAGTACTTC.

The genes are TRBV6-1 and TRBJ2-7; perhaps TRBD1 as D (6 bases). V lost 3 bases and J 7 bases, leaving 16 bases between the germline ends. The germline gives CDR1 MNHNS, CDR2 SASEGT. The CDR3 consists of 14 residues. This CDR3 reads CASSDRGAPGEQYF. The CDR3 nucleotides are TGTGCCAGCAGTGACAGGGGCGCTCCTGGTGAGCAGTACTTC.

Only a few counts were recorded for this clone. The chain links TRBV19 to TRBJ1-1; maybe TRBD1 (5 bases). Germline CDR1 reads LNHDA; CDR2 reads SQIVND (reference sequence). The V and J ends lost 6 bases and 0 bases respectively, with 17 bases between them. This CDR3 is 16 amino acids long. The CDR3 coding sequence is TGTGCCAGTAGCCCCCGAACTCTGACAGTGAACACTGAAGCTTTCTTT. This encodes CASSPRTLTVNTEAFF.

This clone appeared a few times. In nucleotides, the CDR3 is TGTGCCAGCAACTCACCGGGGTCGAGCTCCTATAATTCACCCCTCCACTTT. Translating it yields CASNSPGSSSYNSPLHF. The chain is built from TRBV5-4 and TRBJ1-6, with no clear D. CDR1 and CDR2 (germline): SGHNT, YYREEE (reference sequence). V lost 6 bases and J 0 bases, leaving 16 bases between the germline ends. The CDR3 contains 17 residues.

There are a few counts of this clone. This chain joins TRBV19 and TRBJ1-1; D is unresolved. The CDR3 covers 11 residues. V was clipped by 6 bases and J by 1 base, with 3 bases between them. Looked up from germline, CDR1 is LNHDA and CDR2 is SQIVND (reference sequence). This CDR3 is CASRRNTEAFF. CDR3 DNA: TGTGCCAGTAGGAGGAACACTGAAGCTTTCTTT.

The chain combines TRBV28 with TRBJ1-5; D remains ambiguous. V gave up 10 bases and J gave up 5 bases, with 9 bases separating them. Germline loops: CDR1 MDHEN, CDR2 SYDVKM. The CDR3 has 11 amino acids. This CDR3 reads CATGWDQPQHF. The CDR3 DNA follows: TGTGCCACCGGGTGGGATCAGCCCCAGCATTTT.

V gene TRBV4-3 combines with J gene TRBJ2-1; D is possibly TRBD1 (6 bases). The CDR3 is 15 residues long. Trimming cost V 0 bases and J 4 bases, with 10 bases left between them. CDR1 and CDR2 (germline): LGHNA, YSLEER. CDR3 loop: CASSQDQGPYNEQFF. The CDR3 region has the DNA TGCGCCAGCAGCCAAGATCAGGGGCCGTACAATGAGCAGTTCTTC.

The chain carries TRBV9 and TRBJ2-2; D is possibly TRBD1 (5 bases). This CDR3 is 17 amino acids long. Trimming shortened V by 1 base and J by 0 bases, and 13 bases separated the two germline ends. From germline, CDR1 is SGDLS and CDR2 YYNGEE. DNA of the CDR3: TGTGCCAGCAGCGTATTCCCACAGGTTCCGAACACCGGGGAGCTGTTTTTT. Translating it yields CASSVFPQVPNTGELFF.

The rearrangement joins TRBV30 to TRBJ1-1, with a weak D call TRBD1 (6 bases). V was shortened by 7 bases and J by 0 bases, with 9 bases between the two germline ends. Germline lookup yields CDR1 GTSNPN and CDR2 SVGIG (reference sequence). This CDR3 has 12 residues. CDR3 in DNA: TGTGCCTCGGGACACCTGAACACTGAAGCTTTCTTT. Translated, it gives CASGHLNTEAFF.

The rearrangement uses TRBV28 and TRBJ2-6; D gene unclear. Germline CDR1 MDHEN, CDR2 SYDVKM. The CDR3 sequence is 13 residues long. The V and J ends lost 8 bases and 0 bases respectively, with 5 bases between them. The CDR3 loop reads CASQVSGANVLTF. CDR3 bases: TGTGCCAGCCAAGTCTCTGGGGCCAACGTCCTGACTTTC.

This clone is a singleton in its sample. This chain links TRBV11-2 with TRBJ2-7, with 8 bases matching TRBD2. With 4 bases clipped from V and 7 bases from J, the junction kept 15 bases outside the gene matches. Germline V CDR1 and CDR2: SGHAT, FQNNGV. CDR3 length equals 16 residues. As DNA, the CDR3 is TGTGCCAGCAGCTCCCTCGGGAGCGGGGGACTACGAGAGCAGTACTTC. This translates into CASSSLGSGGLREQYF.

This clone has only a few counts. The chain couples TRBV7-9 to TRBJ1-2; 7 nucleotides line up with TRBD1. V lost 5 bases to trimming and J lost 5 bases; unmatched junction nucleotides: 5. In germline, CDR1 is SEHNR, CDR2 FQNEAQ (reference sequence). The CDR3 is 13 amino acids. Written as DNA, the CDR3 is TGTGCCAGCAGCCGGGACAGCAATTATGGCTACACCTTC. It specifies CASSRDSNYGYTF.

This clone occurred once. This chain uses TRBV7-9 with TRBJ2-5, with TRBD2 matching over 7 bases. With V trimmed by 5 bases and J by 1 base, 10 bases remained unmatched. CDR1 and CDR2 (germline): SEHNR, FQNEAQ (reference sequence). This CDR3 is 16 amino acids long. CDR3 DNA sequence: TGTGCCAGCAGCCCCAGATTGACTAGCCGCCAAGAGACCCAGTACTTC. Residues: CASSPRLTSRQETQYF.

In its sample, this clone was seen once. This chain joins TRBV10-3 and TRBJ1-4; possible D gene TRBD1, 6 bases. The V end was cut by 4 bases, the J end by 5 bases, with 11 bases between. The CDR3 has 14 residues. The germline gives CDR1 ENHRY, CDR2 SYGVKD. CDR3 sequence (DNA): TGTGCCATCAGTGGAACAGGGAGGAATGAAAAACTGTTTTTT. It translates to CAISGTGRNEKLFF.

In its sample, this clone was seen once. This chain joins TRBV30 and TRBJ2-7, with 7 bases aligning to TRBD2. The V segment lost 7 bases and the J segment 4 bases; nucleotides outside the gene matches: 10. Germline assignment: CDR1 GTSNPN and CDR2 SVGIG (reference sequence). The CDR3 has 13 residues. The CDR3 nucleotides read TGTGCCTTACTCCCCGGGACTACTTACGAGCAGTACTTC. It is translated as CALLPGTTYEQYF.

This chain joins TRBV11-1 and TRBJ2-5, with D uncertain. Trimming shortened V by 6 bases and J by 5 bases, and 22 bases separated the two germline ends. The CDR3 loop spans 16 amino acids. Germline loops: CDR1 SGHAT, CDR2 FQDESV (reference sequence). This CDR3 reads CASRRYPLATGETQYF. CDR3 DNA sequence: TGTGCCAGCAGACGATATCCCCTGGCCACCGGGGAGACCCAGTACTTC. Full variable domain (remainder filled in from reference TRBV11-1 and TRBJ2-5): EAEVAQSPRYKITEKSQAVAFWCDPISGHATLYWYRQILGQGPELLVQFQDESVVDDSQLPKDRFSAERLKGVDSTLKIQPAELGDSAMYLCASRRYPLATGETQYFGPGTRLLVL.

The chain has TRBV7-2 and TRBJ2-3; TRBD2 might be the D (7 bases). CDR3 length: 14 amino acids. Germline V gene sequence: CDR1 SGHTA, CDR2 FQGNSA. The V and J ends lost 5 bases and 4 bases respectively, with 13 bases between them. The CDR3 here is CASSVMGGPDTQYF. The CDR3 nucleotides are TGTGCCAGCAGCGTAATGGGGGGGCCAGATACGCAGTATTTT.

The rearrangement uses TRBV15 and TRBJ2-7, with D perhaps matching TRBD1 (5 bases). V was shortened by 1 base and J by 1 base, with 8 bases between the two germline ends. Germline V gives CDR1 LNHNV, CDR2 YYDKDF (reference sequence). CDR3 length: 14 residues. In DNA form, the CDR3 reads TGTGCCACCAGCAGAGTGGGGCCGTCCTACGAGCAGTACTTC. This encodes CATSRVGPSYEQYF.

The rearrangement links TRBV18 to TRBJ2-7; TRBD1 matches 9 bases. The CDR3 runs 15 residues. The germline gives CDR1 KGHSH, CDR2 LQKENI. V lost 3 bases and J lost 4; bases outside the gene matches: 7. The CDR3 region is CASSPTGGYGYEQYF. The CDR3 bases are TGTGCCAGCTCACCGACAGGGGGATACGGTTACGAGCAGTACTTC.

The chain couples TRBV18 to TRBJ2-7, with no clear D. The CDR3 sequence is 14 residues long. Per germline, CDR1 KGHSH and CDR2 LQKENI. V was trimmed by 0 bases and J by 2 bases, leaving 8 bases between them. CDR3 region: CASSPPSLTYEQYF. CDR3 DNA: TGTGCCAGCTCACCACCGTCTCTTACCTACGAGCAGTACTTC.

V is TRBV29-1 and J is TRBJ1-3; D may be TRBD1 (6 bases). CDR3 length: 14 amino acids. Trimming cost V 4 bases and J 0 bases, with 10 bases left between them. CDR1 is SQVTM, CDR2 ANQGSEA, per germline. CDR3 in DNA: TGCAGCGTTGGGGGGGGCAACTCTGGAAACACCATATATTTT. This encodes CSVGGGNSGNTIYF.

This clone was detected only once. As DNA, the CDR3 is TGTGCCAGCAGCTTATCCTGGACAGGGTCCTACGAGCAGTACTTC. This codes for CASSLSWTGSYEQYF. The chain links TRBV7-6 to TRBJ2-7, with 8 bases identical to TRBD1. The V gene end was trimmed by 2 bases and the J gene end by 1 base; junction bases not matched to a gene: 4. CDR1 is SGHVS and CDR2 is FNYEAQ in the germline V gene. The CDR3 extends over 15 amino acids.

Within the sample, this clone is medium-sized. The chain couples TRBV5-1 to TRBJ1-1, with D uncertain. Germline CDR1 SGHRS, CDR2 YFSETQ. With 4 bases removed from V and 0 bases from J, the gap between germline ends came to 10 bases. The CDR3 contains 14 residues. The CDR3 DNA is TGCGCCAGCAGCAACCGGGGAATGAACACTGAAGCTTTCTTT. Residues: CASSNRGMNTEAFF. Using reference TRBV5-1 and TRBJ1-1 for the parts outside the CDR3, the full variable domain is KAGVTQTPRYLIKTRGQQVTLSCSPISGHRSVSWYQQTPGQGLQFLFEYFSETQRNKGNFPGRFSGRQFSNSRSEMNVSTLELGDSALYLCASSNRGMNTEAFFGQGTRLTVV.

The chain couples TRBV11-3 to TRBJ2-7; TRBD1 is a possible D gene (6 bases). Germline CDR1 SGHNT, CDR2 YENEEA. Trimming stripped 5 bases from V and 2 bases from J, with 10 bases between. The CDR3 has 13 residues. CDR3 loop: CASSRTETYEQYF. DNA for the CDR3: TGTGCCAGCAGCCGGACAGAAACCTACGAGCAGTACTTC.